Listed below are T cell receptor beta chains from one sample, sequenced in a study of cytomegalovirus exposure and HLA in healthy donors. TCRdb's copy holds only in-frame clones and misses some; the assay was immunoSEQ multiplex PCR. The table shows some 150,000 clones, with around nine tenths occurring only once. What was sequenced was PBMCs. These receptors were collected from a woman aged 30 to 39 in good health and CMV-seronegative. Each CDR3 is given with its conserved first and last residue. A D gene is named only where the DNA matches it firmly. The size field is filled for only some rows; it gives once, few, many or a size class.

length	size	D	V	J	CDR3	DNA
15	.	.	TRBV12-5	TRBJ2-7	CASGLEIQASYEQYF	TGTGCTAGTGGTTTGGAAATACAGGCCTCCTACGAGCAGTACTTC
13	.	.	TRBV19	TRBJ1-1	CASSISRSRGAFF	TGTGCCAGTAGTATCTCGAGGTCCCGTGGAGCTTTCTTT
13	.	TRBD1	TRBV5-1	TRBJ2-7	CASSLVQGYEQYF	TGCGCCAGCAGCTTGGTACAGGGGTACGAGCAGTACTTC
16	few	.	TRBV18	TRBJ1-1	CASSPMGGEGNTEAFF	TGTGCCAGCTCACCGATGGGGGGGGAAGGGAACACTGAAGCTTTCTTT
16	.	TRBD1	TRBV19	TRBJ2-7	CASSATPGQGGHEQYF	TGTGCCAGTAGTGCGACCCCGGGACAGGGCGGCCACGAGCAGTACTTC
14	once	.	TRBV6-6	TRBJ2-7	CASSPQGSAYEQYF	TGTGCCAGCAGTCCCCAGGGGTCCGCCTACGAGCAGTACTTC
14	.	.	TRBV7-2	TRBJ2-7	CASSSRLSSYEQYF	TGTGCCAGCAGCTCGCGGTTGTCCTCCTACGAGCAGTACTTC
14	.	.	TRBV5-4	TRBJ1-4	CASSLGRTGEKLFF	TGTGCCAGCAGCTTGGGCCGAACGGGTGAAAAACTGTTTTTT
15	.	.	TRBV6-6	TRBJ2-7	CASSRVGSWEYEQYF	TGTGCCAGCAGCCGAGTTGGTTCTTGGGAGTACGAGCAGTACTTC
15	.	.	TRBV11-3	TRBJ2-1	CASSLGGGLYNEQFF	TGTGCCAGCAGCTTAGGGGGGGGCCTCTACAATGAGCAGTTCTTC
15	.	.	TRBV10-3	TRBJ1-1	CAISDPVGGRTEAFF	TGTGCCATCAGTGACCCCGTCGGGGGGCGGACTGAAGCTTTCTTT
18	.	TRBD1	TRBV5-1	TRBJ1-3	CASSPNPDREYTGNTIYF	TGCGCCAGCAGCCCAAATCCCGACAGGGAGTATACTGGAAACACCATATATTTT
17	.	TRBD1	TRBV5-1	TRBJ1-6	CASSFTSRDRGSSPLHF	TGCGCCAGCAGCTTCACCTCCCGCGACAGGGGGAGTTCACCCCTCCACTTT
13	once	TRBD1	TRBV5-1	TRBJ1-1	CASWTGGGTEAFF	TGCGCCAGCTGGACAGGGGGCGGTACTGAAGCTTTCTTT
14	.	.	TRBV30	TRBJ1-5	CAWSGEGNNQPQHF	TGTGCCTGGAGTGGGGAGGGAAACAATCAGCCCCAGCATTTT
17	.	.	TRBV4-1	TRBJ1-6	CASSQDSDSSYNSPLHF	TGCGCCAGCAGCCAAGATAGCGATAGCTCCTATAATTCACCCCTCCACTTT
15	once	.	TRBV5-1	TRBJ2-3	CATTAGTGGTDTQYF	TGCGCCACTACCGCCGGGACGGGGGGCACAGATACGCAGTATTTT
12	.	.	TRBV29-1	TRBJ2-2	CSVRRGSGELFF	TGCAGCGTTAGGAGGGGTAGCGGGGAGCTGTTTTTT
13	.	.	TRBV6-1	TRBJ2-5	CASTQRSGETQYF	TGTGCCAGCACCCAGAGGTCGGGGGAGACCCAGTACTTC
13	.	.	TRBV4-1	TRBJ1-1	CASSHPGLFEAFF	TGCGCCAGCAGCCACCCTGGACTATTTGAAGCTTTCTTT
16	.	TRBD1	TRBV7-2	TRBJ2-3	CASSSWGTGGIDTQYF	TGTGCCAGCAGCTCTTGGGGGACAGGGGGCATAGATACGCAGTATTTT
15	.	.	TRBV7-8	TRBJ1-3	CASSLTTSPGNTIYF	TGTGCCAGCAGCCTCACCACATCCCCTGGAAACACCATATATTTT
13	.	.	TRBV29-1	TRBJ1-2	CSVEETPAGGYTF	TGCAGCGTTGAAGAAACCCCCGCGGGTGGCTACACCTTC
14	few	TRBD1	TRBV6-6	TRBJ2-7	CASSSRTGGNEQYF	TGTGCCAGCAGTTCACGGACAGGTGGCAACGAGCAGTACTTC
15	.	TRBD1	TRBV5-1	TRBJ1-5	CASSEGQEGNQPQHF	TGCGCCAGCAGCGAGGGACAGGAGGGCAATCAGCCCCAGCATTTT
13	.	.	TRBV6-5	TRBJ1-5	CASTGGGLQPQHF	TGTGCCAGCACTGGGGGGGGCCTTCAGCCCCAGCATTTT
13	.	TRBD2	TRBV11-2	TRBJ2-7	CASSLSGGYEQYF	TGTGCCAGCAGCTTATCCGGGGGGTACGAGCAGTACTTC
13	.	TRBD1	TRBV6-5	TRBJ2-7	CASSRGLSYEQYF	TGTGCCAGCAGCAGGGGGCTCTCCTACGAGCAGTACTTC
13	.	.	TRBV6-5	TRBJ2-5	CASSPGTIETQYF	TGTGCCAGCAGTCCGGGGACAATAGAGACCCAGTACTTC
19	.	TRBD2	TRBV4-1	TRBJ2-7	CASSLQSPGLAGGTYEQYF	TGCGCCAGCAGCCTCCAGTCACCGGGACTAGCGGGGGGGACCTACGAGCAGTACTTC
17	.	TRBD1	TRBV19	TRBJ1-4	CASSGARGLTTNEKLFF	TGTGCCAGTAGTGGCGCCAGGGGGCTCACAACTAATGAAAAACTGTTTTTT